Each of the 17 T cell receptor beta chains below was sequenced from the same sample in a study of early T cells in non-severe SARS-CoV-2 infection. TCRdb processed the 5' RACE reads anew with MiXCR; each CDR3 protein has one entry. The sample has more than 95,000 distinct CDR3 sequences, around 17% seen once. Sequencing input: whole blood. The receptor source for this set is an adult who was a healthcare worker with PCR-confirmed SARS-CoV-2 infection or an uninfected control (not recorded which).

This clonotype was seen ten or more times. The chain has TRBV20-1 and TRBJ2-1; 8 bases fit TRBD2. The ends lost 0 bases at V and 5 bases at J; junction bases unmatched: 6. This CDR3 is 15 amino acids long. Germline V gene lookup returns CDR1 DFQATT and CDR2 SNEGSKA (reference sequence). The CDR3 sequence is CSARDLTSGNNEQFF. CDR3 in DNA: TGCAGTGCTAGAGATCTAACTAGCGGAAACAATGAGCAGTTCTTC.

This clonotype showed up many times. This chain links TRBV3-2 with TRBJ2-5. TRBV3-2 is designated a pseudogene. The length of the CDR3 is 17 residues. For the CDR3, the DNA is TGTGCCAGCAGCCAAGTGTGCGGTCAGACGTACCAAGAGACCCAGTACTTC. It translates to CASSQVCGQTYQETQYF.

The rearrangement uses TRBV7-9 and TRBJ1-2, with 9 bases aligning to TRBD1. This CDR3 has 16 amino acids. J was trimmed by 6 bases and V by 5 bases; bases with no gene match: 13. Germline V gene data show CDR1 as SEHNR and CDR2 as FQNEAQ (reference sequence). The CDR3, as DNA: TGTGCCAGCAGCCTCCCTATGGGACAGGGCCGTGATGGCTACACCTTC. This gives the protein CASSLPMGQGRDGYTF.

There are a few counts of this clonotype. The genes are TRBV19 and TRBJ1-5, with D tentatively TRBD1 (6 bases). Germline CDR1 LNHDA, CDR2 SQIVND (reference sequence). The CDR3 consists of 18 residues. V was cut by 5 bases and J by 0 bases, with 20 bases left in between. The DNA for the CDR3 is TGTGCCAGTAGTTTCATCATCGGGGGGGGCAATAGCAATCAGCCCCAGCATTTT. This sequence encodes CASSFIIGGGNSNQPQHF.

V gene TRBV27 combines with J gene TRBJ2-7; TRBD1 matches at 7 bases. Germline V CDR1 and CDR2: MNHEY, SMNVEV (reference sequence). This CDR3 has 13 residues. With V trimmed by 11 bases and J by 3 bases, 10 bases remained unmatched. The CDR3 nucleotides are TGTGCCGCTGGTTTGGGACAGAGCTACGAGCAGTACTTC. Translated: CAAGLGQSYEQYF.

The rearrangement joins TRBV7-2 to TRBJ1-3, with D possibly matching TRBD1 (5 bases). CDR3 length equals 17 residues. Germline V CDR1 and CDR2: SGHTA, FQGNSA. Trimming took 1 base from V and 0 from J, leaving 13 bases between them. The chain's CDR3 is CASSLGHRGNSGNTIYF. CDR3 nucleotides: TGTGCCAGCAGCTTAGGGCACCGGGGCAACTCTGGAAACACCATATATTTT. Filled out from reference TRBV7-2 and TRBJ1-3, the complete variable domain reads GAGVSQSPSNKVTEKGKDVELRCDPISGHTALYWYRQSLGQGLEFLIYFQGNSAPDKSGLPSDRFSAERTGGSVSTLTIQRTQQEDSAVYLCASSLGHRGNSGNTIYFGEGSWLTVV.

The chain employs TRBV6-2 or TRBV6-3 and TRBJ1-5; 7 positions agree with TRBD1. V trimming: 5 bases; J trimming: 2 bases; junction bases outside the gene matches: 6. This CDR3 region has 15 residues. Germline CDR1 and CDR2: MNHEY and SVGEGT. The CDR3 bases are TGTGCCAGCAGTCATGACAGGGCTGGCAATCAGCCCCAGCATTTT. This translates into CASSHDRAGNQPQHF.

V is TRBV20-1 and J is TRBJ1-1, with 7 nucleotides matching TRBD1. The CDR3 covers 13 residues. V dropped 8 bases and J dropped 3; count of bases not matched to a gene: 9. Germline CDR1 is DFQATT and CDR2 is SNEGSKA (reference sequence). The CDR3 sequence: CSLNQGGHTEAFF. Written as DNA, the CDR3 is TGCAGTCTTAACCAGGGGGGGCACACTGAAGCTTTCTTT.

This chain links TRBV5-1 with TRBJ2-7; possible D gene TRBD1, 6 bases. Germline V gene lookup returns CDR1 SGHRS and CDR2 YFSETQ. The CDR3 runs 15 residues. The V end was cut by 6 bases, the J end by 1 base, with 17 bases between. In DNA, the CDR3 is TGCGCCAGCACCGGGACACCAAGGACATCCTACGAGCAGTACTTC. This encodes CASTGTPRTSYEQYF.

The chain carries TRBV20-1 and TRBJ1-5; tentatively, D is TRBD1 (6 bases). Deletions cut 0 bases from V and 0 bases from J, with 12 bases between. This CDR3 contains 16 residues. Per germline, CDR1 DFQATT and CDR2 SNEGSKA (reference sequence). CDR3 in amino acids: CSARDSPGHSNQPQHF. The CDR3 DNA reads TGCAGTGCTAGAGATTCTCCGGGACATAGCAATCAGCCCCAGCATTTT.

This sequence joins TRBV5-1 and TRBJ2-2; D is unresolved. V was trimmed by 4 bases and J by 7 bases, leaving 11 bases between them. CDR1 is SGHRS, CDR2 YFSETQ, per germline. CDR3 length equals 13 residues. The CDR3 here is CASSLRIGGELFF. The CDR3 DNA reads TGCGCCAGCAGCCTAAGAATCGGCGGGGAGCTGTTTTTT.

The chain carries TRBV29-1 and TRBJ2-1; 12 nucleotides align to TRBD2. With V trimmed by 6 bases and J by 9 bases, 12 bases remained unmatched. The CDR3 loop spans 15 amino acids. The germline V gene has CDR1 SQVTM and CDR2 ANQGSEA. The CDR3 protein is CSVPSGRANIFEQFF. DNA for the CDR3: TGCAGCGTACCTAGCGGGAGGGCAAATATCTTTGAGCAGTTCTTC.

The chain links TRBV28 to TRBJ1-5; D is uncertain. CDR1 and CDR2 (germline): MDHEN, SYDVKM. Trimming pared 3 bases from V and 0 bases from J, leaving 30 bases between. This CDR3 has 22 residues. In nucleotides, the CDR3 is TGTGCCAGCAGTTTCCCCACGGGTAGTGGCAGGTATTCGCCCTATAGCAATCAGCCCCAGCATTTT. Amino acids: CASSFPTGSGRYSPYSNQPQHF.

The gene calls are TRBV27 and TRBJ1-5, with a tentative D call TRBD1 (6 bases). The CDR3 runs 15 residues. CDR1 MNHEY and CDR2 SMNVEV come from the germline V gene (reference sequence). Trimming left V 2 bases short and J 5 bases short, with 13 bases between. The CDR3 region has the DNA TGTGCCAGCAGTTTAAACAGGGTGAAAGATCAGCCCCAGCATTTT. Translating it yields CASSLNRVKDQPQHF.

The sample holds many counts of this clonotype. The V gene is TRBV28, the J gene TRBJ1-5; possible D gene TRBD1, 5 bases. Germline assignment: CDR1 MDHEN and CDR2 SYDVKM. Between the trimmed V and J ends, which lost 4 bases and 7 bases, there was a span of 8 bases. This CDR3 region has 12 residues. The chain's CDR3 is CASSSRGQPQHF. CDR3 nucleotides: TGTGCCAGCAGTTCGCGGGGCCAGCCCCAGCATTTT.

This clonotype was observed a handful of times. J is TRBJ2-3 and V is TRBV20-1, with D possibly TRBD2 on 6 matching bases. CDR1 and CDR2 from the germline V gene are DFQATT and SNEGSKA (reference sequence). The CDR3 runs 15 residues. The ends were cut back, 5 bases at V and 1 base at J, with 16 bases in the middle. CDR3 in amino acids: CSAPSWRARTDTQYF. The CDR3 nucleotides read TGCAGTGCTCCCAGTTGGAGGGCGCGCACAGATACGCAGTATTTT.

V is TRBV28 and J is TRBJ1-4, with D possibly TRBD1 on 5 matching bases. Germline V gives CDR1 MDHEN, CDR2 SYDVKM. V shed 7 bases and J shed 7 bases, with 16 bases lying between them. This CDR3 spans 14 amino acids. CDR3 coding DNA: TGTGCCAGCACCGCACCCGGGGCGCGTGAAAAACTGTTTTTT. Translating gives CASTAPGAREKLFF.